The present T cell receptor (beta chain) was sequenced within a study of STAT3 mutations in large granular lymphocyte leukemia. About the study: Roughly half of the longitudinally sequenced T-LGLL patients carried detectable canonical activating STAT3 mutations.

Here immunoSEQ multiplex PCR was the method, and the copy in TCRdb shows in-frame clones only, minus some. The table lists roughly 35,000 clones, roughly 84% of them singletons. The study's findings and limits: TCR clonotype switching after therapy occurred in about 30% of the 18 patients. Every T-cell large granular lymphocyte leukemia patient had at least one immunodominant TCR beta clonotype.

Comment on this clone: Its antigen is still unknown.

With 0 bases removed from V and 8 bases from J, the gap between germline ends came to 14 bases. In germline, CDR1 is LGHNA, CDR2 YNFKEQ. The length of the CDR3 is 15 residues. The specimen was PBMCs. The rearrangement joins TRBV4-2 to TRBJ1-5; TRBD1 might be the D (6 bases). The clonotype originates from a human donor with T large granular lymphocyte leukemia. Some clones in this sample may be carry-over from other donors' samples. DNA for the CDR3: TGTGCCAGCAGCCAAGATGTTCGGGGGGCGGAGCCCCAGCATTTT. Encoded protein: CASSQDVRGAEPQHF.